The 14 T cell receptor beta chains given below trace back to one sample, sequenced in a study of T-cell reconstitution after alpha-beta-depleted transplantation in children. Molecular barcoding with unique molecular identifiers was used for the TCRbeta library. MiXCR was run by TCRdb on the PCR reads, yielding one entry per CDR3 protein. The sample shows approximately 340,000 distinct CDR3 sequences, around a tenth of them seen only once. This specimen consisted of PBMCs from the stem cell graft donor, obtained from the stem cell graft. Receptors originate from a human donor who donated a stem cell graft to a child with acute lymphoblastic leukemia.

V and J are TRBV4-3 and TRBJ1-2, with D possibly being TRBD1 (6 bases). The germline V and J ends were trimmed by 3 bases and 2 bases, with 13 bases remaining between them. This CDR3 contains 15 residues. Germline lookup yields CDR1 LGHNA and CDR2 YSLEER. The CDR3 loop is CASSQAGHLNYGYTF. The CDR3 region has the DNA TGCGCCAGCAGCCAGGCGGGACATTTGAACTATGGCTACACCTTC.

As to this clonotype: This may be a read error, as it is one base from a much larger clone. The V and J genes are TRBV20-1 and TRBJ2-5; TRBD1 might be the D (6 bases). CDR1 is DFQATT, CDR2 SNEGSKA, per germline (reference sequence). This CDR3 has 13 amino acids. DNA of the CDR3: TGCAGTGCGGACAGTAACTACCAAGACACCCAGTACTTC. Translating it yields CSADSNYQDTQYF.

This clonotype has a handful of counts. The chain links TRBV9 to TRBJ2-2; 8 bases align to TRBD1. Germline CDR1 SGDLS, CDR2 YYNGEE. CDR3 length: 16 residues. With 1 base clipped from V and 3 bases from J, the junction kept 5 bases outside the gene matches. For the CDR3, the DNA is TGTGCCAGCAGCGTAATCGGGACAGGCTACACCGGGGAGCTGTTTTTT. This encodes CASSVIGTGYTGELFF.

This clonotype came up a few times. The genes are TRBV4-3 and TRBJ2-7; 9 nucleotides agree with TRBD1. With 6 bases clipped from V and 5 bases from J, the junction kept 11 bases outside the gene matches. Germline CDR1 reads LGHNA; CDR2 reads YSLEER. This CDR3 contains 15 residues. CDR3 nucleotide sequence: TGCGCCAGCAGACAGGACAGGGGAGTTCCCCACGAGCAGTACTTC. Its protein product is CASRQDRGVPHEQYF.

This clonotype was picked up many times. The rearrangement joins TRBV20-1 to TRBJ1-2; 7 bases are shared with TRBD1. Trimming removed 5 bases from V and 3 bases from J; junction bases left unmatched: 0. The CDR3 is made up of 11 amino acids. Germline V lookup: CDR1 DFQATT, CDR2 SNEGSKA (reference sequence). The CDR3, as DNA: TGCAGTGCTGGACAGGACTATGGCTACACCTTC. It codes for CSAGQDYGYTF.

In its sample, this clonotype was seen a few times. This chain connects TRBV5-1 to TRBJ2-7, with D perhaps TRBD2 (6 bases). The length of the CDR3 is 16 residues. Germline-derived CDR1 and CDR2 are SGHRS and YFSETQ. Trimming pared 4 bases from V and 5 bases from J, leaving 22 bases between. As DNA, the CDR3 is TGCGCCAGCAGCCTATTTAGCGGAGAGATAGGACACGAGCAGTACTTC. Protein product: CASSLFSGEIGHEQYF. Based on the CDR3 plus reference TRBV5-1 and TRBJ2-7, the full variable domain is KAGVTQTPRYLIKTRGQQVTLSCSPISGHRSVSWYQQTPGQGLQFLFEYFSETQRNKGNFPGRFSGRQFSNSRSEMNVSTLELGDSALYLCASSLFSGEIGHEQYFGPGTRLTVT.

This chain links TRBV7-2 with TRBJ2-1; a weak D match, TRBD2 (6 bases). The CDR3 consists of 14 residues. Germline V CDR1 and CDR2: SGHTA, FQGNSA. V was trimmed by 5 bases and J by 6 bases, leaving 14 bases between them. CDR3 DNA: TGTGCCAGCAGCCTGGACGGACTACCCAATGAGCAGTTCTTC. This codes for CASSLDGLPNEQFF. Full variable domain (missing parts from reference TRBV7-2 and TRBJ2-1): GAGVSQSPSNKVTEKGKDVELRCDPISGHTALYWYRQSLGQGLEFLIYFQGNSAPDKSGLPSDRFSAERTGGSVSTLTIQRTQQEDSAVYLCASSLDGLPNEQFFGPGTRLTVL.

The chain links TRBV3-1 to TRBJ2-5; 10 bases are shared with TRBD2. The J segment lost 2 bases and the V segment lost 4 bases, leaving 4 bases of the junction unmatched. Per germline, CDR1 LGHDT and CDR2 YNNKEL (reference sequence). This CDR3 spans 15 amino acids. Here the CDR3 DNA reads TGTGCCAGCAGCCCGGCTAGCGGGGGTCAAGAGACCCAGTACTTC. Residues: CASSPASGGQETQYF.

The chain has TRBV4-3 and TRBJ2-2; D gene unclear. CDR3 length equals 14 residues. The V end was cut by 1 base, the J end by 6 bases, with 9 bases between. Germline values: CDR1 LGHNA, CDR2 YSLEER. This CDR3 is CASSQVREAGELFF. As DNA, the CDR3 is TGCGCCAGCAGCCAAGTCAGAGAGGCCGGGGAGCTGTTTTTT.

This clonotype was observed a few times. V gene TRBV20-1 combines with J gene TRBJ1-5, with D perhaps matching TRBD1 (6 bases). The CDR3 extends over 15 amino acids. Looked up from germline, CDR1 is DFQATT and CDR2 is SNEGSKA (reference sequence). V was cut by 1 base and J by 4 bases, with 14 bases left in between. Written as DNA, the CDR3 is TGCAGTGCTAGAGTTCTCCAGGGGTCGAATCAGCCCCAGCATTTT. Its translation: CSARVLQGSNQPQHF.

V is TRBV6-4 and J is TRBJ1-5; D is unresolved. CDR3 length: 16 amino acids. Germline CDR1 reads MRHNA; CDR2 reads SNTAGT. V lost 9 bases and J 3 bases, leaving 21 bases between the germline ends. The CDR3 DNA reads TGTGCCAGTTTCCACACCCAGGAGAGATTCAATCAGCCCCAGCATTTT. This sequence encodes CASFHTQERFNQPQHF.

In its sample, this clonotype was seen a few times. The chain couples TRBV27 to TRBJ1-2; 9 nucleotides align to TRBD1. The CDR3 totals 15 residues. From germline, CDR1 is MNHEY and CDR2 SMNVEV (reference sequence). V gave up 1 base and J gave up 4 bases; unmatched junction bases: 4. CDR3 sequence reads: CASSLYTGGSYGYTF. CDR3 coding DNA: TGTGCCAGCAGTTTATACACAGGGGGCAGCTATGGCTACACCTTC.

This clonotype has just a few counts. The rearrangement links TRBV29-1 to TRBJ1-1; maybe TRBD1 (6 bases). The germline gives CDR1 SQVTM, CDR2 ANQGSEA. Trimming left V 7 bases short and J 6 bases short, with 18 bases between. The CDR3 runs to 13 residues. Here the CDR3 DNA reads TGCAGCGGGAGACATTACAGGGATGCTGAAGCTTTCTTT. Its translation: CSGRHYRDAEAFF.

This clonotype was seen a few times. V and J are TRBV28 and TRBJ2-1, with 9 bases fitting TRBD2. Looked up from germline, CDR1 is MDHEN and CDR2 is SYDVKM. J was trimmed by 3 bases and V by 3 bases; bases with no gene match: 15. This CDR3 spans 19 amino acids. CDR3 region: CASSFSWASGMINYNEQFF. The CDR3 DNA follows: TGTGCCAGCAGTTTTTCCTGGGCTAGCGGGATGATTAACTACAATGAGCAGTTCTTC.